The T cell receptor (beta chain) under discussion was sequenced for a study of cytomegalovirus exposure and HLA in healthy donors. This PCR relied on a set of 60 Vbeta primers and 13 Jbeta primers. Repertoires were generated with immunoSEQ multiplex PCR, while TCRdb's copy carries only in-frame clones and drops some. The repertoire has about 81,000 clones, 70% to 80% of them found once; the top ten carry around 3%. From germline, CDR1 is MNHNS and CDR2 SASEGT. V lost 7 bases and J lost 0, with 15 bases in between. The CDR3 sequence is 15 residues long. The sequenced material came from PBMCs. This chain uses TRBV6-1 with TRBJ1-2; possibly TRBD1 for D (6 bases). The receptor's source is a man aged 50-60 years in good health and CMV-seropositive. The CDR3 sequence: CASIPGTTANYGYTF. DNA of the CDR3: TGTGCCAGCATCCCCGGGACAACAGCTAACTATGGCTACACCTTC.